The source of this T cell receptor (beta chain) is a study of human T cells and chemical hapten exposure. Turning to the study itself: Patients had diphenylcyclopropenone applied to the scalp weekly throughout the roughly 22-week study. Study findings and constraints: Large CDR3 similarity clusters arose significantly more often from expanded TCRs than from controls.

Germline V CDR1 and CDR2: MNHEY, SVGAGI. CDR3 length: 12 residues. V gave up 6 bases and J gave up 5 bases, with 10 bases separating them. This clonotype was recorded a few times. Its antigen remains unidentified. Documented time point: patch test 1, 2 weeks after DPC sensitization. Noted treatment: therapeutic diphenylcyclopropenone sensitization with weekly scalp DPC. TCRdb reprocessed the RACE reads via MiXCR and lists one record per CDR3 protein. The sample has 300,000 to 400,000 distinct CDR3 sequences; approximately 6.3% are singletons. This clonotype was obtained from a woman younger than 35 with alopecia areata. Some clones in this sample may be carry-over from other donors' samples. The V call is TRBV6-5, the J call TRBJ1-1; no reliable D call. The material sequenced was whole blood, taken in connection with sensitization to the hapten diphenylcyclopropenone (DPC). This chain's CDR3 is CASSSGPTEAFF. DNA of the CDR3: TGTGCCAGCAGCTCGGGTCCTACTGAAGCTTTCTTT.